This T cell receptor (beta chain) was identified during a study of cytomegalovirus exposure and HLA in healthy donors. This clone was detected only once. PCR was performed using 60 Vbeta and 13 Jbeta primers. Repertoires were generated with immunoSEQ multiplex PCR, while TCRdb's copy carries only in-frame clones and drops some. The sample contains about 150,000 clones, approximately 69% of which appear only once. The CDR3 has 17 residues. Germline CDR1 and CDR2: SGHRS and YFSETQ. Losses at the gene ends were 4 bases for V and 0 bases for J; bases not matched to a gene: 6. The receptor's source is a man aged 25 to 40 in good health and CMV-seronegative. Material for sequencing was PBMCs. V gene TRBV5-1 combines with J gene TRBJ1-6; 8 positions agree with TRBD1. CDR3 sequence reads: CASSPGQASSYNSPLHF. Here the CDR3 DNA reads TGCGCCAGCAGCCCGGGACAGGCCAGCTCCTATAATTCACCCCTCCACTTT.